This TCR beta chain was sequenced in a study of molecular identifiers for immune sequencing clone quantification. Study as a whole: Replicate experiments divided RNA from roughly 20,000 or 100,000 naive CD8 cells into five parts and sequenced four.

Of note for this clonotype: As yet, its antigen is unknown. Since a much larger clone is just one base distant, this may be a read error.

Study-level points and caveats: Identical TCR molecules that share a barcode could lead to an underestimation of highly expanded clone sizes.

Listed TCR primers and previously described methods were used for bulk TCR libraries. TCRdb analysed the PCR reads with MiXCR anew, one entry per CDR3 protein. Of more than 450,000 distinct CDR3 sequences in the sample, around 23% were seen once. V shed 0 bases and J shed 0 bases, with 10 bases lying between them. This CDR3 has 16 residues. Germline CDR1 SGHVS, CDR2 FNYEAQ. The sample comprised naive CD8+ T cells from blood, with Jurkat cell RNA spiked in. Stated subset: FACS-sorted CD8+CD4-CCR7+CD45RA+ naive T cells. The chain links TRBV7-6 to TRBJ2-3; D is uncertain. This sequence was found in a human donor in good health. Some libraries in this study had Jurkat cell RNA spiked in. The CDR3, as DNA: TGTGCCAGCAGCTTAGCGAGGAGATCTAGCACAGATACGCAGTATTTT. Translating gives CASSLARRSSTDTQYF.